This entry lists 11 T cell receptor beta chains sequenced from one sample in a study of early T cells in non-severe SARS-CoV-2 infection (dated by TCRdb to the early 2020s). To prepare the library, 5' RACE was applied. The sequencer was a NextSeq 500. The public reads were quality trimmed at Q25 with fastp and then assembled into clones with MiXCR by TCRdb, keeping productive beta chains. Every distinct CDR3 protein forms one entry, paired with its most common genes and DNA. This sample lists some 29,000 distinct CDR3 sequences; around 5.7% were detected once. The ten largest clones represent around 5.4% of the sample. The sample taken for sequencing was whole blood. The receptor source for this set is an adult who was a healthcare worker with PCR-confirmed SARS-CoV-2 infection or an uninfected control (not recorded which).

This clonotype appeared many times. The chain has TRBV4-2 and TRBJ2-7, with D tentatively TRBD1 (5 bases). The germline gives CDR1 LGHNA, CDR2 YNFKEQ. The CDR3 sequence is 13 residues long. V lost 1 base, J lost 3 bases, and 7 bases lay in between. CDR3: CASSQGQYYEQYF. CDR3 sequence (DNA): TGTGCCAGCAGCCAAGGACAGTACTACGAGCAGTACTTC.

The rearrangement uses TRBV28 and TRBJ2-4; 9 positions agree with TRBD1. V was clipped by 8 bases and J by 0 bases; unmatched bases: 8. Germline values: CDR1 MDHEN, CDR2 SYDVKM. The CDR3 loop spans 16 amino acids. CDR3 region: CASFTGGAGAKNIQYF. In DNA form, the CDR3 reads TGTGCCAGCTTTACAGGGGGCGCGGGAGCCAAAAACATTCAGTACTTC.

This clonotype showed up many times. The chain is built from TRBV20-1 and TRBJ2-7; TRBD1 agrees at 9 bases. The CDR3 sequence is 12 residues long. V was clipped by 5 bases and J by 4 bases; unmatched bases: 3. In germline, CDR1 is DFQATT, CDR2 SNEGSKA (reference sequence). CDR3 residues: CSAGTGNYEQYF. CDR3 in DNA: TGCAGTGCTGGGACAGGGAATTACGAGCAGTACTTC.

This clonotype was detected ten times or more. This chain connects TRBV6-5 to TRBJ2-7; a possible D gene is TRBD2 (6 bases). From germline, CDR1 is MNHEY and CDR2 SVGAGI. V dropped 4 bases and J dropped 3 bases, with 13 bases sitting between them. There are 14 residues in the CDR3. CDR3 loop: CASSSSWGDYEQYF. As DNA, the CDR3 is TGTGCCAGCAGTTCCTCTTGGGGGGACTACGAGCAGTACTTC.

In its sample, this clonotype was seen many times. The gene calls are TRBV12-3 or TRBV12-4 and TRBJ1-2; TRBD1 is a possible D gene (5 bases). The CDR3 sequence is 13 residues long. V gave up 5 bases and J gave up 4 bases, with 11 bases separating them. This CDR3 reads CASSAGTGYGYTF. As DNA, the CDR3 is TGTGCCAGCAGTGCAGGGACCGGCTATGGCTACACCTTC.

This clonotype was detected a few times. The rearrangement uses TRBV20-1 and TRBJ1-1; 8 nucleotides line up with TRBD1. The CDR3 extends over 14 amino acids. The V gene's germline CDR1 is DFQATT and CDR2 SNEGSKA (reference sequence). V lost 1 base to trimming and J lost 4 bases; unmatched junction nucleotides: 5. The CDR3 here is CSARAGQGSTEAFF. As DNA, the CDR3 is TGCAGTGCTAGAGCCGGACAGGGAAGCACTGAAGCTTTCTTT.

The chain carries TRBV11-2 and TRBJ2-1; 7 nucleotides line up with TRBD1. Germline V lookup: CDR1 SGHAT, CDR2 FQNNGV. The junction had 10 bases not matched to a gene; V was cut back by 4 bases and J by 4 bases. This CDR3 has 16 amino acids. The CDR3 sequence is CASSSPGQEMYNEQFF. CDR3 DNA: TGTGCCAGCAGCTCACCCGGACAGGAGATGTACAATGAGCAGTTCTTC. Looking up the rest from reference TRBV11-2 and TRBJ2-1 gives the full variable domain: EAGVAQSPRYKIIEKRQSVAFWCNPISGHATLYWYQQILGQGPKLLIQFQNNGVVDDSQLPKDRFSAERLKGVDSTLKIQPAKLEDSAVYLCASSSPGQEMYNEQFFGPGTRLTVL.

This clonotype was seen at least ten times. The J gene is TRBJ2-3, the V gene TRBV4-3; the D gene is possibly TRBD2 (6 bases). This CDR3 comprises 16 residues. The V end was cut by 0 bases, the J end by 1 base, with 11 bases between. Germline V lookup: CDR1 LGHNA, CDR2 YSLEER. The CDR3 coding sequence is TGCGCCAGCAGCCAAGAGTGGACGGGGGGCACAGATACGCAGTATTTT. Its protein is CASSQEWTGGTDTQYF.

This clonotype was detected many times. J is TRBJ2-2 and V is TRBV7-2, with TRBD2 identical over 7 bases. CDR1 SGHTA and CDR2 FQGNSA come from the germline V gene. V was clipped by 2 bases and J by 7 bases; unmatched bases: 4. The length of the CDR3 is 14 residues. CDR3 residues: CASSLRGGLGELFF. As DNA, the CDR3 is TGTGCCAGCAGCTTAAGGGGAGGGCTCGGGGAGCTGTTTTTT. Drawing the rest from reference TRBV7-2 and TRBJ2-2, the complete variable domain is GAGVSQSPSNKVTEKGKDVELRCDPISGHTALYWYRQSLGQGLEFLIYFQGNSAPDKSGLPSDRFSAERTGGSVSTLTIQRTQQEDSAVYLCASSLRGGLGELFFGEGSRLTVL.

This clonotype has at least ten counts. This chain links TRBV6-2 or TRBV6-3 with TRBJ1-2, with D hard to call. This CDR3 is built from 14 residues. Germline loops: CDR1 MNHEY, CDR2 SVGEGT. Trimming stripped 6 bases from V and 4 bases from J, with 15 bases between. CDR3 region: CASSPAGPGYGYTF. The CDR3 DNA sequence: TGTGCCAGCAGCCCCGCCGGGCCGGGCTATGGCTACACCTTC.

This clonotype occurred many times. The rearrangement uses TRBV6-6 and TRBJ1-1; D uncertain. The germline V gene encodes CDR1 MNHNY and CDR2 SVGAGI (reference sequence). The CDR3 is 14 residues long. V dropped 2 bases and J dropped 1 base, with 8 bases sitting between them. Here the CDR3 reads CASSYSRQNTEAFF. The CDR3 bases are TGTGCCAGCAGTTACAGTCGACAGAACACTGAAGCTTTCTTT.